The 6 T cell receptor beta chains presented below share a single source sample, sequenced in a study of cytomegalovirus exposure and HLA in healthy donors. With 60 Vbeta and 13 Jbeta primers, the PCR was carried out. Sequencing used immunoSEQ multiplex PCR; TCRdb keeps in-frame clones, though not all of them. The table includes fewer than 150,000 clones, about four fifths detected once. The sample consisted of PBMCs. The origin of the receptors is a man aged 30 to 39 in good health and CMV-seronegative.

V is TRBV5-1 and J is TRBJ1-1; no clear D gene. This CDR3 comprises 14 residues. CDR1 is SGHRS, CDR2 YFSETQ, per germline. With 0 bases removed from V and 1 base from J, the gap between germline ends came to 7 bases. DNA of the CDR3: TGCGCCAGCAGCTTGGTGCCAGAGAACACTGAAGCTTTCTTT. Translation gives CASSLVPENTEAFF.

The rearrangement links TRBV6-4 to TRBJ1-1; D may be TRBD1 (5 bases). The CDR3 spans 14 residues. V was pared by 6 bases and J by 3 bases, with 14 bases between. Germline loops: CDR1 MRHNA, CDR2 SNTAGT. The CDR3 sequence: CASRARVGYTEAFF. DNA for the CDR3: TGTGCCAGCAGGGCCAGGGTAGGGTACACTGAAGCTTTCTTT.

This clone was counted at least ten times. The chain joins TRBV14 to TRBJ1-2; D gene unclear. Trimming pared 4 bases from V and 4 bases from J, leaving 10 bases between. Germline values: CDR1 SGHDN, CDR2 FVKESK. The CDR3 consists of 13 residues. In nucleotides, the CDR3 is TGTGCCAGCAGCCCCAGATTCCTCTATGGCTACACCTTC. Its translation: CASSPRFLYGYTF.

The chain has TRBV28 and TRBJ2-7; TRBD1 agrees at 7 bases. With 3 bases clipped from V and 2 bases from J, the junction kept 13 bases outside the gene matches. CDR1 and CDR2 (germline): MDHEN, SYDVKM. The CDR3 contains 17 residues. CDR3 loop: CASSFPLLSTGAYEQYF. CDR3 coding DNA: TGTGCCAGCAGTTTTCCCCTCCTAAGCACAGGGGCCTACGAGCAGTACTTC.

The chain uses TRBV27 and TRBJ1-6, with no clear D. The CDR3 loop spans 16 amino acids. CDR1 and CDR2 (germline): MNHEY, SMNVEV (reference sequence). Trimming took off 0 bases at V and 0 bases at J, with 6 bases between the two ends. The CDR3 loop is CASSLSESSYNSPLHF. The CDR3, as DNA: TGTGCCAGCAGTTTATCGGAGAGCTCCTATAATTCACCCCTCCACTTT.

This clone was seen once. This chain links TRBV27 with TRBJ2-1; no firm D call. The germline gives CDR1 MNHEY, CDR2 SMNVEV (reference sequence). There are 16 residues in the CDR3. The ends were cut back, 0 bases at V and 3 bases at J, with 12 bases in the middle. DNA of the CDR3: TGTGCCAGCAGTTTATCATCTCCACCTAACTACAATGAGCAGTTCTTC. Amino acids: CASSLSSPPNYNEQFF.